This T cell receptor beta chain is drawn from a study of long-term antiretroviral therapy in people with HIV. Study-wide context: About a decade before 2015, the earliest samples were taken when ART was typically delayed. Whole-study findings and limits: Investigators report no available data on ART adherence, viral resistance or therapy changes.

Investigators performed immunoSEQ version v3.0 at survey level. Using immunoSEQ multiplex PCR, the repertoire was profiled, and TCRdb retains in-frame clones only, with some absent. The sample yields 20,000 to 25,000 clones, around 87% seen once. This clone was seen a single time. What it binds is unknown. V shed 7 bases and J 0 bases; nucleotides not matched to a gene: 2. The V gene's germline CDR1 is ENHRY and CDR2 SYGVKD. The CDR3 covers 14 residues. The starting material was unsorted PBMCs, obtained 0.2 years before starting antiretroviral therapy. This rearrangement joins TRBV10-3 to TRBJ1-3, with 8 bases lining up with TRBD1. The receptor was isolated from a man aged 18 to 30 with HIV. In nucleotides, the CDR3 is TGTGCCATCACAGACAGGGGCTCTGGAAACACCATATATTTT. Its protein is CAITDRGSGNTIYF.